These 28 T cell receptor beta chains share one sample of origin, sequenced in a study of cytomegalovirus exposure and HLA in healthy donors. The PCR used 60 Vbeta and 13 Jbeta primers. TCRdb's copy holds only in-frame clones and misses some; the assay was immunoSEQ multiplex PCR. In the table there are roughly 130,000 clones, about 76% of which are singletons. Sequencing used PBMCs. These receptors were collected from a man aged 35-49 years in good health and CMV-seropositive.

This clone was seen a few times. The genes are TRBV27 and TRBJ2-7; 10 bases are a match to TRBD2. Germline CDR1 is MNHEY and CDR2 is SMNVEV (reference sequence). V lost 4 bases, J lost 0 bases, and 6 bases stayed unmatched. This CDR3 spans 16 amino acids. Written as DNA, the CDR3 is TGTGCCAGCAGTTCGATGAGCGGGAGGGCCTCCTACGAGCAGTACTTC. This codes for CASSSMSGRASYEQYF.

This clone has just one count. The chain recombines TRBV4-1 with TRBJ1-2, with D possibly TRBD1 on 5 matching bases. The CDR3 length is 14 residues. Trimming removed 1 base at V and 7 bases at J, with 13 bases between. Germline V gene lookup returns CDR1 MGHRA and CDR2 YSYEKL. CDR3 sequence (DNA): TGCGCCAGCAGCCAAGTTCCGGGGGAGGCTGGCTACACCTTC. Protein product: CASSQVPGEAGYTF.

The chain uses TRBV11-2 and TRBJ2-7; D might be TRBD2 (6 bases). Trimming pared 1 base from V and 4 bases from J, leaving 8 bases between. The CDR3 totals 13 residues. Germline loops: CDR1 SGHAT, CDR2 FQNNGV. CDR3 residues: CASSLGLEYEQYF. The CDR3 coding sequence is TGTGCCAGCAGCTTAGGACTAGAATACGAGCAGTACTTC.

The chain's CDR3 is CSVEDRDGYTF. Written as DNA, the CDR3 is TGCAGCGTTGAAGACCGGGATGGCTACACCTTC. This chain uses TRBV29-1 with TRBJ1-2; no clear D. Trimming took off 0 bases at V and 6 bases at J, with 5 bases between the two ends. The CDR3 is 11 amino acids. The germline V gene encodes CDR1 SQVTM and CDR2 ANQGSEA. Supplemented by reference TRBV29-1 and TRBJ1-2, the full variable domain reads SAVISQKPSRDICQRGTSLTIQCQVDSQVTMMFWYRQQPGQSLTLIATANQGSEATYESGFVIDKFPISRPNLTFSTLTVSNMSPEDSSIYLCSVEDRDGYTFGSGTRLTVV.

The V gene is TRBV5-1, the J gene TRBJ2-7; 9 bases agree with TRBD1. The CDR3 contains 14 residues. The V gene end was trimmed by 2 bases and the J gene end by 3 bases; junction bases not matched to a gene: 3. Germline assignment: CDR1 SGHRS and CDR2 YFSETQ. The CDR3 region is CASSFGQGIYEQYF. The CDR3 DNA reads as TGCGCCAGCAGCTTCGGACAGGGGATCTACGAGCAGTACTTC.

CDR3 sequence reads: CAISDGGGYTF. The CDR3 DNA sequence: TGTGCCATCAGTGACGGGGGAGGCTACACCTTC. This chain joins TRBV10-3 and TRBJ1-2; maybe TRBD1 (5 bases). Germline values: CDR1 ENHRY, CDR2 SYGVKD. The V and J ends lost 3 bases and 8 bases respectively, with 7 bases between them. CDR3 length equals 11 residues.

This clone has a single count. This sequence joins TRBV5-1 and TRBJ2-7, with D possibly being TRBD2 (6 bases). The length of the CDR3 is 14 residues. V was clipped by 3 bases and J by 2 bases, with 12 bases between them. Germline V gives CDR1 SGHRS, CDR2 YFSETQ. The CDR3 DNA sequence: TGCGCCAGCAGCTCTCCGGGACTCACCTACGAGCAGTACTTC. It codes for CASSSPGLTYEQYF. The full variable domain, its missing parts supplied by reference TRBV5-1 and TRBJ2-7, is KAGVTQTPRYLIKTRGQQVTLSCSPISGHRSVSWYQQTPGQGLQFLFEYFSETQRNKGNFPGRFSGRQFSNSRSEMNVSTLELGDSALYLCASSSPGLTYEQYFGPGTRLTVT.

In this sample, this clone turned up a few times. The DNA for the CDR3 is TGTGCCAGCAATGGGCCGTTCCAAGAGACCCAGTACTTC. This codes for CASNGPFQETQYF. The chain links TRBV2 to TRBJ2-5; unclear D gene. The length of the CDR3 is 13 residues. Germline V CDR1 and CDR2: SNHLY, FYNNEI. With 7 bases removed from V and 1 base from J, the gap between germline ends came to 10 bases.

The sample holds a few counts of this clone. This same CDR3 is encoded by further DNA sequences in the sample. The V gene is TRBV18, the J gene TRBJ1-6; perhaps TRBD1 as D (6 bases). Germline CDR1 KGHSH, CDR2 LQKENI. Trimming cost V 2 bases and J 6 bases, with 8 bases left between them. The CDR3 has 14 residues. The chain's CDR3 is CASSPGQINSPLHF. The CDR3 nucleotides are TGTGCCAGCTCACCAGGACAGATTAATTCACCCCTCCACTTT.

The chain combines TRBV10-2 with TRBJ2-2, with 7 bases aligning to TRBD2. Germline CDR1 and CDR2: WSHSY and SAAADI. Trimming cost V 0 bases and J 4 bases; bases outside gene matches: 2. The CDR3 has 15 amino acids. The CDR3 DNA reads TGCGCCAGCAGTGAGTCTGGGGGGGGCACCGGGGAGCTGTTTTTT. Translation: CASSESGGGTGELFF.

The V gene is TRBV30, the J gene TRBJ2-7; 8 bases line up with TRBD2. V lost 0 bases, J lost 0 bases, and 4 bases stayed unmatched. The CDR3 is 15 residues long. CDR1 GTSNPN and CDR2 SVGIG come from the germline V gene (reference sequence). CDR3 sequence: CAWSVGSGASYEQYF. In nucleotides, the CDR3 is TGTGCCTGGAGTGTAGGTAGCGGGGCCTCCTACGAGCAGTACTTC. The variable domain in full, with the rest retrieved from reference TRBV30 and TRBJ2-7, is SQTIHQWPATLVQPVGSPLSLECTVEGTSNPNLYWYRQAAGRGLQLLFYSVGIGQISSEVPQNLSASRPQDRQFILSSKKLLLSDSGFYLCAWSVGSGASYEQYFGPGTRLTVT.

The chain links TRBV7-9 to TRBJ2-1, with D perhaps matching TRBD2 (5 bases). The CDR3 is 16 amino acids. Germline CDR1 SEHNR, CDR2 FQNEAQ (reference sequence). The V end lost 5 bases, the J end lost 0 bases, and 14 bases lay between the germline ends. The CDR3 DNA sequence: TGTGCCAGCAGCCCCAGGACTTCCAGCTCCTACAATGAGCAGTTCTTC. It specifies CASSPRTSSSYNEQFF.

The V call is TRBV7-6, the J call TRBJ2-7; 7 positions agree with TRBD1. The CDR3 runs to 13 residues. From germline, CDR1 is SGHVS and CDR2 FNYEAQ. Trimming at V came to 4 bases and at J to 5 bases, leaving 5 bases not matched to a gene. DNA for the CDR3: TGTGCCAGCAGCTCAGACAGGGTACACGAGCAGTACTTC. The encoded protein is CASSSDRVHEQYF.

Here the CDR3 reads CASSPVGKGSQETQYF. The DNA for the CDR3 is TGTGCCAGCAGTCCCGTCGGAAAGGGGTCCCAAGAGACCCAGTACTTC. This chain joins TRBV28 and TRBJ2-5; maybe TRBD1 (5 bases). V lost 5 bases to trimming and J lost 1 base, with 17 bases between them. This CDR3 comprises 16 residues. From germline, CDR1 is MDHEN and CDR2 SYDVKM.

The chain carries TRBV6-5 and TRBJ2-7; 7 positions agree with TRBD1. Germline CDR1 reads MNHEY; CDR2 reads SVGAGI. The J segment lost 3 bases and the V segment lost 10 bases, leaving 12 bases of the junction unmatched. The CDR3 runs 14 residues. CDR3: CATQKDRKNYEQYF. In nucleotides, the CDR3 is TGTGCCACCCAAAAGGACAGGAAAAACTACGAGCAGTACTTC.

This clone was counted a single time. The CDR3 DNA sequence: TGTGCCAGCTCACTCGCAGGGGCGGCCGGCTATGGCTACACCTTC. This encodes CASSLAGAAGYGYTF. The J gene is TRBJ1-2, the V gene TRBV18, with D perhaps TRBD1 (6 bases). Trimming removed 4 bases at V and 4 bases at J, with 16 bases between. Germline loops: CDR1 KGHSH, CDR2 LQKENI. CDR3 length: 15 amino acids.

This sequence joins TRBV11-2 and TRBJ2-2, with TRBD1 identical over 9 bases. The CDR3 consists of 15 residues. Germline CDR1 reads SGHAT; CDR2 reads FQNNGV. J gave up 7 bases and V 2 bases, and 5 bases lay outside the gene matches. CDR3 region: CASSLRDRADGELFF. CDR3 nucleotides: TGTGCCAGCAGCTTAAGGGACAGGGCGGACGGGGAGCTGTTTTTT.

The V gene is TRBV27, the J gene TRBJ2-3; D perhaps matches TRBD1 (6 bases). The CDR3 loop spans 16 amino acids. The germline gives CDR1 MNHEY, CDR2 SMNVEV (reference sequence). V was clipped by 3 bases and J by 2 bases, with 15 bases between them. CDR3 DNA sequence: TGTGCCAGCAGTTTTAACAGGGTGAGGACCACAGATACGCAGTATTTT. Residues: CASSFNRVRTTDTQYF.

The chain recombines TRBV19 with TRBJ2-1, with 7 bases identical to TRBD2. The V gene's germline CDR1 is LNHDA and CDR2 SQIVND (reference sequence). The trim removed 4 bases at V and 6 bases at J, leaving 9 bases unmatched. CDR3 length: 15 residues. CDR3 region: CASSSRLADPNEQFF. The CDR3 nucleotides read TGTGCCAGTAGTAGCAGGCTAGCGGACCCCAATGAGCAGTTCTTC.

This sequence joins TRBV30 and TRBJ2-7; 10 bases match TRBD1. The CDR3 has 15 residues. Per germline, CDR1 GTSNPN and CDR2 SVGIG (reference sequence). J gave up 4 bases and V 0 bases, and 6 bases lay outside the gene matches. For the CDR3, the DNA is TGTGCCTGGAGTGTAGGGCCGGGACAGGGGTACGAGCAGTACTTC. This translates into CAWSVGPGQGYEQYF.

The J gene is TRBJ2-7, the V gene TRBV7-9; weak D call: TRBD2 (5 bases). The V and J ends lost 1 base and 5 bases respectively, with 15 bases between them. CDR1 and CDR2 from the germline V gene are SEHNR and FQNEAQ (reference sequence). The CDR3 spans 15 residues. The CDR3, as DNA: TGTGCCAGCAGCTTAGGAGGGAGCCCTTCAGACGAGCAGTACTTC. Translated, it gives CASSLGGSPSDEQYF.

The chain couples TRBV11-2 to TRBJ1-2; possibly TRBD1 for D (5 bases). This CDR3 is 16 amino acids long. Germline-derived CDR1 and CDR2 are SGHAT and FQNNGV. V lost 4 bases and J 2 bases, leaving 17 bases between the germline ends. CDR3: CASSSLQGHPNYGYTF. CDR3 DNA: TGTGCCAGCAGCTCCCTCCAAGGACACCCGAACTATGGCTACACCTTC.

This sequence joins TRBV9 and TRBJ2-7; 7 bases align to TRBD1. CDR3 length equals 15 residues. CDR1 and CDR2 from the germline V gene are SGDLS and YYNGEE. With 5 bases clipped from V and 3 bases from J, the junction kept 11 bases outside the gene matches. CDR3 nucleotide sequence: TGTGCCAGCAGTCCTTTTGGGGACAGTAGCTACGAGCAGTACTTC. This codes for CASSPFGDSSYEQYF.

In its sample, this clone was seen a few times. The CDR3: CASSLGSGTNEQYF. In nucleotides, the CDR3 is TGCGCCAGCAGCCTGGGGAGCGGGACAAACGAGCAGTACTTC. The chain carries TRBV5-1 and TRBJ2-7, with D maybe TRBD2 (7 bases). Deletions cut 4 bases from V and 5 bases from J, with 16 bases between. The CDR3 contains 14 residues. Germline V gene sequence: CDR1 SGHRS, CDR2 YFSETQ. Full variable domain (outside the CDR3, taken from reference TRBV5-1 and TRBJ2-7): KAGVTQTPRYLIKTRGQQVTLSCSPISGHRSVSWYQQTPGQGLQFLFEYFSETQRNKGNFPGRFSGRQFSNSRSEMNVSTLELGDSALYLCASSLGSGTNEQYFGPGTRLTVT.

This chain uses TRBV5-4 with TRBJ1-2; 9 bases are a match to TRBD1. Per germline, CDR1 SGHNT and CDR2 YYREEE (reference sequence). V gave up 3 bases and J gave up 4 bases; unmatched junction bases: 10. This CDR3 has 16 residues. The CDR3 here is CASSYARGQGTYGYTF. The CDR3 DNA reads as TGTGCCAGCAGCTACGCCCGGGGACAGGGAACCTATGGCTACACCTTC.

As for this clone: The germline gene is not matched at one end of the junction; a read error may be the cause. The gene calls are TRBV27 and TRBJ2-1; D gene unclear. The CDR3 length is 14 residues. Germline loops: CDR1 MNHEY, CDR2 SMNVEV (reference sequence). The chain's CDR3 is CAGRQNQQSNEQFF. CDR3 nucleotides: TGTGCCGGCAGACAAAACCAACAGAGCAATGAGCAGTTCTTC.

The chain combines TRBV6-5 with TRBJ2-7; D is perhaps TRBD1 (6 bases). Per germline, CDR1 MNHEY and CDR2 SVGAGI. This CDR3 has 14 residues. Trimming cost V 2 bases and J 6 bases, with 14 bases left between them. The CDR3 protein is CASSYVVQGSEQYF. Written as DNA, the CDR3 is TGTGCCAGCAGTTACGTCGTACAGGGAAGCGAGCAGTACTTC.

The CDR3: CASSGRPMNTGELFF. CDR3 nucleotides: TGTGCCAGCAGTGGCAGGCCGATGAACACCGGGGAGCTGTTTTTT. J is TRBJ2-2 and V is TRBV2; D unclear. Between the trimmed V and J ends, which lost 4 bases and 1 base, there was a span of 10 bases. The CDR3 spans 15 residues. Germline V CDR1 and CDR2: SNHLY, FYNNEI.